These T cell receptor beta chains were read from a single sample in a study of beta chain features in type 1 diabetes. TCRdb's table, derived via immunoSEQ multiplex PCR, lists solely in-frame clones and lacks some. The sample has approximately 380,000 clones, roughly 16% seen once. The sample consisted of naive CD4+ T cells from blood. All receptors come from a woman aged 18-35 years in good health. The CDR3 runs from the conserved cysteine through the conserved F or W. Each record gives: clone size, J gene, D gene, V gene, CDR3 protein, CDR3 DNA. D genes are given only for firm matches. A clone size is listed for some rows: how often the clone was seen (once, few, many), or a class if it is expanded.

. | TRBJ2-4 | TRBD2 | TRBV4-2 | CASSQDPQREGPKNIQYF | TGTGCCAGCAGCCAAGACCCCCAGCGGGAGGGCCCCAAAAACATTCAGTACTTC
. | TRBJ2-2 | TRBD2 | TRBV11-3 | CASSPGLLAENTGELFF | TGTGCCAGCAGCCCAGGCCTCCTAGCGGAAAACACCGGGGAGCTGTTTTTT
. | TRBJ2-2 | . | TRBV5-1 | CASSLSLQGAGELFF | TGCGCCAGCAGCTTGTCCCTTCAGGGCGCCGGGGAGCTGTTTTTT
. | TRBJ2-3 | . | TRBV27 | CASSSPLRNTDTQYF | TGTGCCAGCAGTTCCCCCCTCAGGAACACAGATACGCAGTATTTT
once | TRBJ2-3 | TRBD1 | TRBV6-6 | CASSYRDRGLSDTQYF | TGTGCCAGCAGTTACCGGGACAGGGGGCTTTCAGATACGCAGTATTTT
. | TRBJ2-3 | TRBD1 | TRBV9 | CASSVRPGQGGTDTQYF | TGTGCCAGCAGCGTCCGGCCGGGACAGGGAGGGACAGATACGCAGTATTTT
few | TRBJ2-7 | . | TRBV15 | CATSGFQRGEQYF | TGTGCCACCAGCGGCTTCCAGAGAGGCGAGCAGTACTTC
. | TRBJ2-5 | TRBD2 | TRBV19 | CASSLLTGLAGVKTQYF | TGTGCCAGTAGCCTCCTAACGGGACTAGCGGGAGTAAAGACCCAGTACTTC
few | TRBJ1-4 | . | TRBV30 | CASDKGLFNEKLFF | TGTGCCTCAGACAAGGGACTCTTTAATGAAAAACTGTTTTTT
. | TRBJ1-5 | . | TRBV4-1 | CASSHPGRSGNQPQHF | TGCGCCAGCAGCCATCCCGGGAGATCGGGCAATCAGCCCCAGCATTTT
few | TRBJ2-1 | TRBD2 | TRBV28 | CASRDSGRGEQFF | TGTGCCAGCAGGGATAGCGGGAGAGGTGAGCAGTTCTTC
. | TRBJ1-5 | . | TRBV30 | CAWSTGSLSNQPQHF | TGTGCCTGGAGTACGGGGTCGTTGAGCAATCAGCCCCAGCATTTT
. | TRBJ2-7 | . | TRBV6-5 | CASSSTPTYEQYF | TGTGCCAGCAGTTCCACACCAACCTACGAGCAGTACTTC
few | TRBJ2-7 | TRBD2 | TRBV7-2 | CASGASGSGRHEQYF | TGTGCCAGCGGGGCTAGCGGTAGCGGTCGACACGAGCAGTACTTC
few | TRBJ2-1 | TRBD1 | TRBV7-6 | CASSFNRGKSNEQFF | TGTGCCAGCAGCTTTAACAGGGGAAAATCCAATGAGCAGTTCTTC
few | TRBJ1-2 | . | TRBV30 | CAWSARSYGYTF | TGTGCCTGGAGTGCTAGAAGCTATGGCTACACCTTC
. | TRBJ2-7 | TRBD2 | TRBV7-2 | CASSFGGLAGGRSYEQYF | TGTGCCAGCAGCTTCGGCGGACTAGCGGGAGGGCGATCCTACGAGCAGTACTTC
. | TRBJ2-4 | TRBD2 | TRBV28 | CASRTQRLALAKNIQYF | TGTGCCAGCAGAACTCAGCGACTAGCCTTAGCCAAAAACATTCAGTACTTC
few | TRBJ2-1 | TRBD2 | TRBV2 | CASSEEGLALNEQFF | TGTGCCAGCAGTGAAGAGGGACTAGCCCTCAATGAGCAGTTCTTC
few | TRBJ1-3 | . | TRBV19 | CASSAAEVGSGNTIYF | TGTGCCAGTAGTGCAGCGGAGGTTGGCTCTGGAAACACCATATATTTT
. | TRBJ1-1 | TRBD1 | TRBV6-6 | CASTRDRVNTEAFF | TGTGCCAGCACGAGGGACAGAGTGAACACTGAAGCTTTCTTT
. | TRBJ2-7 | TRBD2 | TRBV4-1 | CASSPGPAGEMYEQYF | TGCGCCAGCAGCCCCGGACCGGCGGGAGAGATGTACGAGCAGTACTTC
few | TRBJ1-4 | TRBD1 | TRBV5-1 | CASSSTGRNEKLFF | TGCGCCAGCAGCTCGACAGGGAGGAATGAAAAACTGTTTTTT
. | TRBJ1-4 | TRBD1 | TRBV2 | CASVSGTVEKLFF | TGTGCCAGCGTTAGCGGGACAGTCGAAAAACTGTTTTTT
. | TRBJ2-6 | TRBD1 | TRBV28 | CASSLGDRSGANVLTF | TGTGCCAGCAGTTTAGGGGACAGGAGCGGGGCCAACGTCCTGACTTTC
few | TRBJ2-1 | . | TRBV7-6 | CASSLTGGGYNEQFF | TGTGCCAGCAGCCTAACGGGGGGCGGCTACAATGAGCAGTTCTTC
few | TRBJ2-1 | . | TRBV27 | CASSTGWAYNEQFF | TGTGCCAGCAGCACAGGGTGGGCCTACAATGAGCAGTTCTTC
. | TRBJ2-3 | TRBD1 | TRBV28 | CASSYPPEQGTDTQYF | TGTGCCAGCAGTTACCCTCCTGAACAGGGGACAGATACGCAGTATTTT
. | TRBJ2-7 | TRBD2 | TRBV6-5 | CASRDPTSGNYEQYF | TGTGCCAGCAGAGACCCGACTAGCGGTAACTACGAGCAGTACTTC
. | TRBJ2-5 | TRBD1 | TRBV30 | CAWSVRQGGRLKTQYF | TGTGCCTGGAGTGTACGACAGGGGGGAAGGCTAAAGACCCAGTACTTC
. | TRBJ1-4 | TRBD1 | TRBV7-2 | CASSSDRGSANEKLFF | TGTGCCAGCAGCTCGGACAGGGGATCTGCTAATGAAAAACTGTTTTTT
. | TRBJ2-1 | TRBD2 | TRBV9 | CASSVAQSGSSYNEQFF | TGTGCCAGCAGCGTAGCCCAAAGCGGGAGTTCCTACAATGAGCAGTTCTTC